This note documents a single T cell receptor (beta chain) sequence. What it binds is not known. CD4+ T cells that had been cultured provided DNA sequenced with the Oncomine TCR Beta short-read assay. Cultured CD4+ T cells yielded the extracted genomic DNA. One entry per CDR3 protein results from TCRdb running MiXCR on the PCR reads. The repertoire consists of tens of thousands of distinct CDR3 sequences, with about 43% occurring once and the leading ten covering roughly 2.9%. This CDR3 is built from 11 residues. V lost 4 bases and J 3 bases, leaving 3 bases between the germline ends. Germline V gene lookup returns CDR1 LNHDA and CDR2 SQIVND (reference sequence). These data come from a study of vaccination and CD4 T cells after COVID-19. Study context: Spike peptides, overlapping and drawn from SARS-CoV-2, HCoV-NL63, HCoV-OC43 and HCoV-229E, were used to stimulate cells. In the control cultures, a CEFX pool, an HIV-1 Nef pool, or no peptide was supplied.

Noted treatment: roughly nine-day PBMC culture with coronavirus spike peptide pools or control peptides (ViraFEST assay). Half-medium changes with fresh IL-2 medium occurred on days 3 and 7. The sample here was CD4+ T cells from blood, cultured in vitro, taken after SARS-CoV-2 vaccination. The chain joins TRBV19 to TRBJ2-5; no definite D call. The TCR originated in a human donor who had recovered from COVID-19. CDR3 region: CASSTKETQYF. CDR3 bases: TGTGCCAGTAGTACAAAAGAGACCCAGTACTTC.